The 25 T cell receptor beta chains below come from one sample, sequenced in a study of beta chain features in type 1 diabetes. Expressed TCRB transcripts were sequenced, since all the RNA that had been isolated was reverse transcribed. Produced via immunoSEQ multiplex PCR; TCRdb's table is partial and in-frame only. The sample lists hundreds of thousands of clones, over 10% occurring once. Specimen: naive CD4+ T cells from blood. Receptors were obtained from a man younger than 35 in good health.

The J gene is TRBJ2-5, the V gene TRBV11-3; D is unclear. This CDR3 is 13 amino acids long. Germline CDR1 and CDR2: SGHNT and YENEEA. Trimming cost V 2 bases and J 4 bases, with 8 bases left between them. CDR3 sequence reads: CASSLKAGETQYF. For the CDR3, the DNA is TGTGCCAGCAGCTTAAAAGCAGGAGAGACCCAGTACTTC.

This clone has more than one count but fewer than ten. The chain uses TRBV9 and TRBJ1-1; 10 positions agree with TRBD1. The CDR3 extends over 17 amino acids. Germline V lookup: CDR1 SGDLS, CDR2 YYNGEE. Trimming cost V 3 bases and J 4 bases; bases outside gene matches: 12. CDR3: CASSEGRDRGRGTEAFF. In DNA, the CDR3 is TGTGCCAGCAGCGAGGGTCGGGACAGGGGAAGGGGCACTGAAGCTTTCTTT.

This clone was detected ten times or more. The chain employs TRBV30 and TRBJ2-6; D call uncertain. Germline V gene lookup returns CDR1 GTSNPN and CDR2 SVGIG (reference sequence). The CDR3 runs 14 residues. V lost 3 bases, J lost 2 bases, and 8 bases lay in between. CDR3 residues: CAWSRFTGANVLTF. CDR3 sequence (DNA): TGTGCCTGGAGCCGTTTTACTGGGGCCAACGTCCTGACTTTC.

This chain connects TRBV7-2 to TRBJ2-7; the match to TRBD1 covers 9 bases. Germline CDR1 and CDR2: SGHTA and FQGNSA. The CDR3 has 14 amino acids. V shed 1 base and J 6 bases; nucleotides not matched to a gene: 4. CDR3 in amino acids: CASSLVGQGLEQYF. Written as DNA, the CDR3 is TGTGCCAGCAGCTTAGTTGGACAGGGGCTCGAGCAGTACTTC.

This sequence joins TRBV29-1 and TRBJ2-5, with D perhaps matching TRBD1 (6 bases). CDR3 length: 13 residues. V gave up 6 bases and J gave up 1 base, with 12 bases separating them. CDR1 and CDR2 (germline): SQVTM, ANQGSEA. CDR3 coding DNA: TGCAGCGTCCGACAGGAGTCCCAAGAGACCCAGTACTTC. Residues: CSVRQESQETQYF.

The chain links TRBV5-4 to TRBJ2-3, with 7 bases matching TRBD1. The CDR3 runs to 13 residues. From germline, CDR1 is SGHNT and CDR2 YYREEE (reference sequence). The V gene end was trimmed by 4 bases and the J gene end by 4 bases; junction bases not matched to a gene: 3. DNA for the CDR3: TGTGCCAGCAGCCCGGGACAGTCAGATACGCAGTATTTT. Residues: CASSPGQSDTQYF.

This clone was found a few times. The chain recombines TRBV2 with TRBJ1-1, with 7 bases lining up with TRBD1. V gave up 4 bases and J gave up 1 base; unmatched junction bases: 6. Germline values: CDR1 SNHLY, CDR2 FYNNEI. This CDR3 contains 15 residues. The DNA of the CDR3 is TGTGCCAGCAGTGCAGAACAGGGGAAGAACACTGAAGCTTTCTTT. Translated: CASSAEQGKNTEAFF.

This sequence joins TRBV9 and TRBJ2-7; the match to TRBD2 covers 10 bases. This CDR3 region has 14 residues. Unmatched junction bases numbered 7, after V lost 4 bases and J lost 6 bases. CDR1 SGDLS and CDR2 YYNGEE come from the germline V gene. The CDR3 sequence: CASSLRTSGTEQYF. In DNA, the CDR3 is TGTGCCAGCAGCTTACGGACTAGCGGAACCGAGCAGTACTTC.

V usage is TRBV7-2 and J usage is TRBJ1-5, with D uncertain. V lost 5 bases, J lost 3 bases, and 5 bases lay in between. Germline-derived CDR1 and CDR2 are SGHTA and FQGNSA. The CDR3 consists of 12 residues. Here the CDR3 reads CASSLPNQPQHF. The CDR3 DNA reads TGTGCCAGCAGCCTCCCCAATCAGCCCCAGCATTTT. Based on the CDR3 plus reference TRBV7-2 and TRBJ1-5, the full variable domain is GAGVSQSPSNKVTEKGKDVELRCDPISGHTALYWYRQSLGQGLEFLIYFQGNSAPDKSGLPSDRFSAERTGGSVSTLTIQRTQQEDSAVYLCASSLPNQPQHFGDGTRLSIL.

The chain couples TRBV15 to TRBJ2-7; unclear D gene. CDR1 and CDR2 from the germline V gene are LNHNV and YYDKDF (reference sequence). Between the trimmed V and J ends, which lost 0 bases and 5 bases, there was a span of 11 bases. This CDR3 contains 14 residues. CDR3 region: CATSRDRFYDEQYF. In DNA, the CDR3 is TGTGCCACCAGCAGAGACAGGTTCTACGACGAGCAGTACTTC.

This clone was counted between two and nine times. V is TRBV19 and J is TRBJ2-3; 9 bases are shared with TRBD2. Germline lookup yields CDR1 LNHDA and CDR2 SQIVND (reference sequence). V lost 3 bases, J lost 6 bases, and 4 bases stayed unmatched. CDR3 length: 14 amino acids. CDR3 coding DNA: TGTGCCAGTAGTATCGGGACTAGCCGGGATACGCAGTATTTT. Translated, it gives CASSIGTSRDTQYF.

In its sample, this clone was seen a few times. This sequence joins TRBV6-6 and TRBJ1-5; the D is unclear. The CDR3 spans 13 residues. V lost 5 bases to trimming and J lost 3 bases, with 8 bases between them. Germline V gene data show CDR1 as MNHNY and CDR2 as SVGAGI (reference sequence). The CDR3 protein is CASSPPNNQPQHF. In DNA, the CDR3 is TGTGCCAGCAGTCCCCCTAACAATCAGCCCCAGCATTTT.

This clone was observed a few times. V is TRBV5-6 and J is TRBJ2-1; TRBD1 might be the D (6 bases). The ends were cut back, 0 bases at V and 6 bases at J, with 7 bases in the middle. The germline V gene encodes CDR1 SGHDT and CDR2 YYEEEE. The CDR3 has 13 amino acids. The CDR3 loop reads CASSLVDSNEQFF. DNA for the CDR3: TGTGCCAGCAGCTTGGTGGACAGCAATGAGCAGTTCTTC.

The sample holds a few counts of this clone. This chain connects TRBV19 to TRBJ1-1; D is unclear. This CDR3 spans 14 amino acids. The germline V gene encodes CDR1 LNHDA and CDR2 SQIVND (reference sequence). V was clipped by 1 base and J by 0 bases, with 6 bases between them. The CDR3 protein is CASSIVRLNTEAFF. The CDR3, as DNA: TGTGCCAGTAGTATAGTGCGGCTGAACACTGAAGCTTTCTTT.

CDR3 amino acids: CASSSTSGLNEQYF. The DNA for the CDR3 is TGTGCCAGCAGCTCGACTAGCGGGTTAAACGAGCAGTACTTC. The chain carries TRBV11-1 and TRBJ2-7, with TRBD2 matching 10 bases. From germline, CDR1 is SGHAT and CDR2 FQDESV (reference sequence). CDR3 length: 14 residues. V trimming: 4 bases; J trimming: 5 bases; junction bases outside the gene matches: 5.

The rearrangement uses TRBV30 and TRBJ1-4; D not resolved. Germline CDR1 and CDR2: GTSNPN and SVGIG (reference sequence). The V and J ends lost 7 bases and 5 bases respectively, with 5 bases between them. The CDR3 length is 10 residues. The chain's CDR3 is CALRNEKLFF. The CDR3 nucleotides read TGTGCCTTACGGAATGAAAAACTGTTTTTT.

CDR3 in DNA: TGTGCCAGCGGACATCCGGGACAGGGTTCCAACACCGGGGAGCTGTTTTTT. It codes for CASGHPGQGSNTGELFF. V gene TRBV5-4 combines with J gene TRBJ2-2; TRBD1 aligns across 9 bases. Germline CDR1 is SGHNT and CDR2 is YYREEE (reference sequence). The CDR3 is 17 residues long. V shed 7 bases, J shed 2 bases, and the junction held 12 bases outside the gene matches.

V usage is TRBV9 and J usage is TRBJ2-3, with TRBD2 matching over 8 bases. CDR1 SGDLS and CDR2 YYNGEE come from the germline V gene. V gave up 1 base and J gave up 0 bases; unmatched junction bases: 13. CDR3 length: 19 amino acids. CDR3: CASSVSPLLAVASTDTQYF. CDR3 nucleotide sequence: TGTGCCAGCAGCGTATCTCCTCTACTAGCGGTCGCTAGCACAGATACGCAGTATTTT.

The chain recombines TRBV19 with TRBJ2-1; the D gene is possibly TRBD1 (5 bases). The V end was cut by 6 bases, the J end by 0 bases, with 6 bases between. The CDR3 loop spans 13 amino acids. CDR1 and CDR2 from the germline V gene are LNHDA and SQIVND (reference sequence). The CDR3 loop reads CASRDNSYNEQFF. The CDR3 DNA reads TGTGCCAGTAGGGACAACTCCTACAATGAGCAGTTCTTC.

The V call is TRBV28, the J call TRBJ1-5; D ambiguous. The germline CDR1 and CDR2 sequences are MDHEN and SYDVKM. Trimming cost V 5 bases and J 7 bases, with 18 bases left between them. The CDR3 loop spans 15 amino acids. CDR3 DNA: TGTGCCAGCAGTAAGCCGGGTCCCAGAAGACAGCCCCAGCATTTT. Translating gives CASSKPGPRRQPQHF.

This sequence joins TRBV10-3 and TRBJ2-7; D might be TRBD1 (5 bases). CDR1 is ENHRY and CDR2 is SYGVKD in the germline V gene. The CDR3 loop spans 15 amino acids. Trimming removed 0 bases from V and 2 bases from J, with 11 bases in between. As DNA, the CDR3 is TGTGCCATCAGTGAGTCGACCGGACACACCTACGAGCAGTACTTC. This gives the protein CAISESTGHTYEQYF.

This clone has a handful of counts. The CDR3 reads CASSFDWGPNTEAFF. CDR3 sequence (DNA): TGTGCCAGCAGTTTCGATTGGGGGCCGAACACTGAAGCTTTCTTT. This rearrangement joins TRBV27 to TRBJ1-1, with D perhaps TRBD1 (6 bases). The germline V gene has CDR1 MNHEY and CDR2 SMNVEV (reference sequence). Between the trimmed V and J ends, which lost 3 bases and 1 base, there was a span of 12 bases. This CDR3 contains 15 residues.

This chain uses TRBV9 with TRBJ2-1, with 9 nucleotides matching TRBD2. CDR3 size: 17 residues. J lost 2 bases, V lost 0 bases, and 6 bases had no gene match. Germline V CDR1 and CDR2: SGDLS, YYNGEE. CDR3 sequence (DNA): TGTGCCAGCAGCGTAGGCGGGGCGGGAGGGCCCTACAATGAGCAGTTCTTC. Its protein product is CASSVGGAGGPYNEQFF.

In its sample, this clone was seen a few times. This chain uses TRBV5-6 with TRBJ2-7; D is undetermined. Germline loops: CDR1 SGHDT, CDR2 YYEEEE. V dropped 0 bases and J dropped 8 bases, with 9 bases sitting between them. The CDR3 has 12 amino acids. This chain's CDR3 is CASSLGRPKQYF. As DNA, the CDR3 is TGTGCCAGCAGCTTGGGCAGGCCTAAGCAGTACTTC.

Only a few counts were recorded for this clone. This chain connects TRBV9 to TRBJ2-1, with 8 bases fitting TRBD2. V was clipped by 3 bases and J by 8 bases; unmatched bases: 10. CDR1 is SGDLS and CDR2 is YYNGEE in the germline V gene. The CDR3 is made up of 15 amino acids. DNA for the CDR3: TGTGCCAGCAGCGAAACCGGGACTAGGATCCATGAGCAGTTCTTC. Protein product: CASSETGTRIHEQFF.